Following are 10 T cell receptor beta chains from one sample sequenced in a study of cytomegalovirus exposure and HLA in healthy donors. This PCR relied on a set of 60 Vbeta primers and 13 Jbeta primers. Sequencing used immunoSEQ multiplex PCR; TCRdb keeps in-frame clones, though not all of them. The sample yields over 60,000 clones, just under 75% seen once. The sample consisted of PBMCs. Source of these receptors: a woman aged 25 to 39 in good health and CMV-seronegative.

This clone has just a few counts. The chain is built from TRBV5-1 and TRBJ2-2; 8 bases align to TRBD2. The CDR3 has 15 amino acids. V was clipped by 0 bases and J by 5 bases; unmatched bases: 3. Germline V CDR1 and CDR2: SGHRS, YFSETQ. CDR3 bases: TGCGCCAGCAGCTTGGGCGGGAGGCCTACCGGGGAGCTGTTTTTT. Protein product: CASSLGGRPTGELFF.

J is TRBJ1-5 and V is TRBV5-1; a weak D match, TRBD1 (5 bases). Trimming cost V 5 bases and J 1 base, with 7 bases left between them. The germline gives CDR1 SGHRS, CDR2 YFSETQ. The CDR3 runs 13 residues. This chain's CDR3 is CASRTESNQPQHF. CDR3 sequence (DNA): TGCGCCAGCAGGACAGAGAGCAATCAGCCCCAGCATTTT.

A note on this clone: Sequence at one end of the junction differs from germline and may be a read error. The chain carries TRBV25-1 and TRBJ2-2; 7 positions agree with TRBD1. The CDR3 is 16 amino acids. Germline CDR1 MGHDK, CDR2 SYGVNS. As DNA, the CDR3 is TGTGCCAGCAGTCTTCCAGGACAGGAGAACACCGAGGAGCTGTTTTTT. This translates into CASSLPGQENTEELFF.

The chain combines TRBV7-9 with TRBJ2-7; 8 positions match TRBD1. The CDR3 length is 14 residues. Germline CDR1 reads SEHNR; CDR2 reads FQNEAQ (reference sequence). V shed 5 bases and J 3 bases; nucleotides not matched to a gene: 6. CDR3 region: CASSPSTGVYEQYF. In DNA form, the CDR3 reads TGTGCCAGCAGCCCATCGACAGGGGTCTACGAGCAGTACTTC.

The chain combines TRBV27 with TRBJ2-2, with D perhaps TRBD1 (6 bases). The germline gives CDR1 MNHEY, CDR2 SMNVEV (reference sequence). Trimming removed 4 bases at V and 2 bases at J, with 14 bases between. The CDR3 runs 16 residues. CDR3 nucleotides: TGTGCCAGCAGTTCCACATACAGGGTTAACACCGGGGAGCTGTTTTTT. This translates into CASSSTYRVNTGELFF.

This clone has only one observation. The chain is built from TRBV11-3 and TRBJ2-1; 8 nucleotides agree with TRBD2. V was pared by 0 bases and J by 4 bases, with 8 bases of the junction left unmatched. The CDR3 covers 17 residues. Germline values: CDR1 SGHNT, CDR2 YENEEA. CDR3 nucleotide sequence: TGTGCCAGCAGCTTAGATAGGAGACTAGCGCCATACAATGAGCAGTTCTTC. This encodes CASSLDRRLAPYNEQFF. The whole variable domain, filled in from reference TRBV11-3 and TRBJ2-1, reads EAGVVQSPRYKIIEKKQPVAFWCNPISGHNTLYWYLQNLGQGPELLIRYENEEAVDDSQLPKDRFSAERLKGVDSTLKIQPAELGDSAVYLCASSLDRRLAPYNEQFFGPGTRLTVL.

This clone is medium-sized (0.01 to 0.1%). This sequence joins TRBV20-1 and TRBJ1-1; D gene ambiguous. Looked up from germline, CDR1 is DFQATT and CDR2 is SNEGSKA (reference sequence). V shed 5 bases and J shed 8 bases, with 6 bases lying between them. CDR3 length: 9 residues. DNA of the CDR3: TGCAGTGCTCACAGCGAAGCTTTCTTT. It encodes CSAHSEAFF.

This clone is a singleton in its sample. This chain connects TRBV15 to TRBJ1-5, with a possible D match to TRBD1 (5 bases). V shed 0 bases and J shed 6 bases, with 15 bases lying between them. The CDR3 runs to 16 residues. CDR1 is LNHNV and CDR2 is YYDKDF in the germline V gene (reference sequence). In DNA, the CDR3 is TGTGCCACCAGCAGAGAAGGGAGGGGCCTAGGTCAGCCCCAGCATTTT. It is translated as CATSREGRGLGQPQHF.

The chain couples TRBV18 to TRBJ2-1; D unresolved. The germline V gene encodes CDR1 KGHSH and CDR2 LQKENI. The ends were cut back, 4 bases at V and 2 bases at J, with 15 bases in the middle. The CDR3 is made up of 16 amino acids. The CDR3 spells CASSLQALLTYNEQFF. For the CDR3, the DNA is TGTGCCAGCTCACTTCAGGCGTTGTTGACCTACAATGAGCAGTTCTTC.

J is TRBJ1-2 and V is TRBV30; 7 bases match TRBD1. CDR1 is GTSNPN, CDR2 SVGIG, per germline (reference sequence). The V gene end was trimmed by 3 bases and the J gene end by 4 bases; junction bases not matched to a gene: 8. The CDR3 runs 14 residues. The CDR3 region is CAWSRDRGSYGYTF. The CDR3 DNA reads TGTGCCTGGAGCCGGGACAGAGGGTCCTATGGCTACACCTTC.